A selection of T cell receptor beta chains follows, all from one sample in a study of shared clonotypes between healthy human individuals. Profiling relied on immunoSEQ multiplex PCR, and the TCRdb table lists in-frame clones only, not all of them. The sample comprises around 500,000 clones, about 78% of which are singletons, and 12% rests with the top ten. Sequences were obtained from PBMCs. These TCRs come from a woman between 40 and 55 years old in good health. Some clones in this sample may be carry-over from other donors' samples. The CDR3 runs from the conserved cysteine through the conserved F or W. Each record gives: V gene, D gene, J gene, clone size, CDR3 protein, CDR3 DNA. A D gene is named only where the DNA matches it firmly. Rows give clone size only sometimes, using once, few, many, or a class for an expanded clone.

v_gene: TRBV14; d_gene: .; j_gene: TRBJ1-1; abundance: .; CDR3aa: CASSPMWRGWNTEAFF; CDR3nt: TGTGCCAGCAGCCCCATGTGGCGGGGGTGGAACACTGAAGCTTTCTTT
v_gene: TRBV30; d_gene: .; j_gene: TRBJ1-5; abundance: .; CDR3aa: CAWRGGGGGQPQHF; CDR3nt: TGTGCCTGGAGAGGAGGGGGGGGAGGTCAGCCCCAGCATTTT
v_gene: TRBV29-1; d_gene: .; j_gene: TRBJ2-3; abundance: .; CDR3aa: CSVHASRDTQYF; CDR3nt: TGCAGCGTTCATGCTAGCAGAGATACGCAGTATTTT
v_gene: TRBV5-1; d_gene: TRBD2; j_gene: TRBJ2-2; abundance: .; CDR3aa: CASSLLRTSGSFLAGELFF; CDR3nt: TGCGCCAGCAGCCTCCTCCGGACTAGCGGGAGTTTTCTCGCCGGGGAGCTGTTTTTT
v_gene: TRBV19; d_gene: .; j_gene: TRBJ1-4; abundance: .; CDR3aa: CATSMGTTNEKLFF; CDR3nt: TGTGCAACGAGTATGGGCACAACTAATGAAAAACTGTTTTTT
v_gene: TRBV11-2; d_gene: TRBD2; j_gene: TRBJ2-7; abundance: once; CDR3aa: CASSRLPGLALPYEQYF; CDR3nt: TGTGCCAGCAGCCGTCTCCCGGGACTAGCGTTACCCTACGAGCAGTACTTC
v_gene: TRBV5-1; d_gene: .; j_gene: TRBJ2-7; abundance: once; CDR3aa: CASSLEDSLYEQYF; CDR3nt: TGCGCCAGCAGCTTGGAGGACAGCCTCTACGAGCAGTACTTC
v_gene: TRBV19; d_gene: TRBD2; j_gene: TRBJ2-1; abundance: .; CDR3aa: CASSKGLAPSEQFF; CDR3nt: TGTGCCAGTAGTAAGGGACTAGCGCCAAGTGAGCAGTTCTTC
v_gene: TRBV4-3; d_gene: .; j_gene: TRBJ2-7; abundance: .; CDR3aa: CASSQDGGYEQYF; CDR3nt: TGCGCCAGCAGCCAAGATGGTGGCTACGAGCAGTACTTC
v_gene: TRBV7-3; d_gene: TRBD1; j_gene: TRBJ2-2; abundance: .; CDR3aa: CASRSGTVVTGELFF; CDR3nt: TGTGCCAGCAGATCCGGGACAGTGGTTACCGGGGAGCTGTTTTTT
v_gene: TRBV5-1; d_gene: TRBD1; j_gene: TRBJ2-7; abundance: once; CDR3aa: CASSWDRSSYEQYF; CDR3nt: TGCGCCAGCAGCTGGGACAGGAGCTCCTACGAGCAGTACTTC
v_gene: TRBV7-9; d_gene: TRBD1; j_gene: TRBJ2-3; abundance: .; CDR3aa: CASSRQGARDTQYF; CDR3nt: TGTGCCAGCAGCCGACAGGGGGCGAGGGATACGCAGTATTTT
v_gene: TRBV18; d_gene: TRBD2; j_gene: TRBJ2-1; abundance: .; CDR3aa: CASSLSASGRSYNEQFF; CDR3nt: TGTGCCAGCTCGCTCTCGGCTAGCGGGAGGTCCTACAATGAGCAGTTCTTC
v_gene: TRBV5-1; d_gene: .; j_gene: TRBJ2-1; abundance: .; CDR3aa: CASSLGPSYNEQFF; CDR3nt: TGCGCCAGCAGCTTGGGGCCCTCCTACAATGAGCAGTTCTTC
v_gene: TRBV5-1; d_gene: .; j_gene: TRBJ1-4; abundance: .; CDR3aa: CASCRGTATNEKLFF; CDR3nt: TGCGCCAGCTGTAGGGGAACCGCAACTAATGAAAAACTGTTTTTT
v_gene: TRBV6-5; d_gene: .; j_gene: TRBJ1-2; abundance: many; CDR3aa: CASSYSDKNYGYTF; CDR3nt: TGTGCCAGCAGTTACTCCGACAAAAACTATGGCTACACCTTC